The 15 T cell receptor beta chains in this list originate from one sample, sequenced in a study of blood T cells in healthy people across ages. PCR was performed a second time for about 7 to 11 cycles using a sample-barcoded 5' primer and a J-beta primer mix. TCRdb re-derived calls from the 5' RACE reads in MiXCR, one entry per CDR3 protein. This sample has 780,000 or so distinct CDR3 sequences, with roughly three fifths found just once. Sequenced material: blood. All receptors come from a man aged 40-49 years in good health.

This clonotype was counted a few times. The rearrangement links TRBV6-2 or TRBV6-3 to TRBJ2-7; tentatively, D is TRBD1 (6 bases). CDR1 and CDR2 (germline): MNHEY, SVGEGT. The CDR3 extends over 15 amino acids. V lost 0 bases and J 0 bases, leaving 9 bases between the germline ends. The CDR3 protein is CASSYSRGSSYEQYF. The DNA of the CDR3 is TGTGCCAGCAGTTACTCGAGGGGGAGCTCCTACGAGCAGTACTTC.

V usage is TRBV27 and J usage is TRBJ1-1; D unresolved. The CDR3 extends over 13 amino acids. The ends were cut back, 5 bases at V and 0 bases at J, with 7 bases in the middle. Germline V gene data show CDR1 as MNHEY and CDR2 as SMNVEV (reference sequence). The CDR3 nucleotides read TGTGCCAGCAGTCTCCACTTGAACACTGAAGCTTTCTTT. It codes for CASSLHLNTEAFF.

V usage is TRBV7-8 and J usage is TRBJ2-1; D is possibly TRBD2 (6 bases). This CDR3 contains 15 residues. V dropped 7 bases and J dropped 6 bases, with 19 bases sitting between them. Germline-derived CDR1 and CDR2 are SGHVS and FQNEAQ. The CDR3 spells CASIHVGGGLNEQFF. The CDR3 region has the DNA TGTGCCAGCATCCACGTGGGAGGAGGGCTCAATGAGCAGTTCTTC.

This rearrangement joins TRBV5-1 to TRBJ2-1, with TRBD1 matching over 9 bases. The V gene end was trimmed by 3 bases and the J gene end by 7 bases; junction bases not matched to a gene: 5. Germline V gives CDR1 SGHRS, CDR2 YFSETQ. The CDR3 loop spans 14 amino acids. The CDR3 DNA sequence: TGCGCCAGCAGCTGGGACAGGGCGGGTAATGAGCAGTTCTTC. Translating gives CASSWDRAGNEQFF.

The chain recombines TRBV3-1 with TRBJ2-3, with 8 bases that match TRBD2. Germline assignment: CDR1 LGHDT and CDR2 YNNKEL (reference sequence). V lost 6 bases and J lost 3; bases outside the gene matches: 11. The CDR3 is 16 residues long. DNA of the CDR3: TGTGCCAGCAGAACGGAGCGGGGGTTCGGGACAGATACGCAGTATTTT. Translated: CASRTERGFGTDTQYF.

The CDR3 loop is CASSFGLTYEQYF. The CDR3 coding sequence is TGTGCCAGCAGTTTTGGGCTTACCTACGAGCAGTACTTC. J is TRBJ2-4 and V is TRBV28; no definite D call. The J call may be incorrect, as the DNA end agrees better with TRBJ2-7. The CDR3 covers 13 residues. Germline loops: CDR1 MDHEN, CDR2 SYDVKM.

As regards this clonotype: An end of the junction does not agree with germline; a read error may underlie this. The CDR3 here is CASMTNSYDSPLHF. The CDR3, as DNA: TGTGCCAGCATGACAAACTCCTATGATTCACCCCTCCACTTT. The chain links TRBV6-5 to TRBJ1-6; D gene uncertain. CDR1 MNHEY and CDR2 SVGAGI come from the germline V gene. The CDR3 totals 14 residues.

This sequence joins TRBV28 and TRBJ2-5; D might be TRBD1 (6 bases). The CDR3 spans 14 residues. Germline lookup yields CDR1 MDHEN and CDR2 SYDVKM. With 3 bases removed from V and 5 bases from J, the gap between germline ends came to 13 bases. CDR3 loop: CASSFMGAWETQYF. DNA of the CDR3: TGTGCCAGCAGTTTTATGGGGGCCTGGGAGACCCAGTACTTC.

The J gene is TRBJ2-7, the V gene TRBV28, with D possibly matching TRBD1 (6 bases). With the DNA end fitting TRBJ2-5 better, the J assignment may be wrong. The CDR3 spans 12 residues. From germline, CDR1 is MDHEN and CDR2 SYDVKM. In DNA form, the CDR3 reads TGTGCCAGCAATGGGGGCGTGGAGACCCAGTACTTC. Its protein is CASNGGVETQYF.

The chain combines TRBV5-1 with TRBJ1-5, with 7 bases lining up with TRBD1. The CDR3 is 15 residues long. The V segment lost 0 bases and the J segment 5 bases; nucleotides outside the gene matches: 5. From germline, CDR1 is SGHRS and CDR2 YFSETQ. Here the CDR3 DNA reads TGCGCCAGCAGCTTGGGAGGGACAGAGTATCAGCCCCAGCATTTT. The encoded protein is CASSLGGTEYQPQHF.

This chain uses TRBV6-1 with TRBJ2-4; 8 bases match TRBD1. Germline V gene sequence: CDR1 MNHNS, CDR2 SASEGT. V was clipped by 10 bases and J by 8 bases; unmatched bases: 4. CDR3 length equals 11 residues. This CDR3 is CANRQGYIQYF. The CDR3 DNA reads as TGTGCCAACAGACAGGGGTACATTCAGTACTTC.

The chain is built from TRBV6-5 and TRBJ1-1, with 7 bases matching TRBD1. The trim removed 5 bases at V and 8 bases at J, leaving 11 bases unmatched. The germline CDR1 and CDR2 sequences are MNHEY and SVGAGI. This CDR3 is 14 amino acids long. The CDR3 DNA reads TGTGCCAGCAGTCCCCAGGGTTTAGGGGGCGAAGCTTTCTTT. Translated: CASSPQGLGGEAFF.

CDR3 coding DNA: TGTGCCAGCAGCCCCGATAGGGCCAGAAACACCATATATTTT. Its protein product is CASSPDRARNTIYF. The chain recombines TRBV6-5 with TRBJ1-3, with no clear D. Trimming left V 6 bases short and J 5 bases short, with 14 bases between. The CDR3 has 14 amino acids. Germline-derived CDR1 and CDR2 are MNHEY and SVGAGI.

This chain links TRBV20-1 with TRBJ1-2; perhaps TRBD1 as D (5 bases). The CDR3 sequence is 14 residues long. Germline CDR1 reads DFQATT; CDR2 reads SNEGSKA (reference sequence). V was pared by 0 bases and J by 3 bases, with 11 bases between. The CDR3 DNA follows: TGCAGTGCTAGAGATTCGGGGCTGGACTATGGCTACACCTTC. This encodes CSARDSGLDYGYTF.

This clonotype occurred once. The chain recombines TRBV28 with TRBJ2-7; D perhaps matches TRBD2 (7 bases). CDR1 and CDR2 from the germline V gene are MDHEN and SYDVKM. Deletions cut 4 bases from V and 2 bases from J, with 15 bases between. CDR3 length: 15 residues. The CDR3 bases are TGTGCCAGCAGTTCGGGGGGCAGTGGTACCTACGAGCAGTACTTC. Amino acid sequence: CASSSGGSGTYEQYF.